This T cell receptor (beta chain) was observed in a study of cytomegalovirus exposure and HLA in healthy donors. Use of 60 Vbeta and 13 Jbeta primers characterized the PCR. The data were produced by immunoSEQ multiplex PCR, yet TCRdb's version contains in-frame clones alone and is incomplete. In the table there are 190,000 or so clones, 80% to 85% of which are singletons. Germline loops: CDR1 SGHTA, CDR2 FQGNSA. The CDR3 length is 18 residues. V lost 1 base and J lost 4; bases outside the gene matches: 13. This sequence originates from a man aged 50 or older in good health and CMV-seronegative. The sequenced material came from PBMCs. The genes are TRBV7-2 and TRBJ2-1; 7 positions match TRBD2. CDR3 coding DNA: TGTGCCAGCAGCTTAGTAGGGTCGGGCGGGAGTTCGTACAATGAGCAGTTCTTC. Protein sequence: CASSLVGSGGSSYNEQFF.